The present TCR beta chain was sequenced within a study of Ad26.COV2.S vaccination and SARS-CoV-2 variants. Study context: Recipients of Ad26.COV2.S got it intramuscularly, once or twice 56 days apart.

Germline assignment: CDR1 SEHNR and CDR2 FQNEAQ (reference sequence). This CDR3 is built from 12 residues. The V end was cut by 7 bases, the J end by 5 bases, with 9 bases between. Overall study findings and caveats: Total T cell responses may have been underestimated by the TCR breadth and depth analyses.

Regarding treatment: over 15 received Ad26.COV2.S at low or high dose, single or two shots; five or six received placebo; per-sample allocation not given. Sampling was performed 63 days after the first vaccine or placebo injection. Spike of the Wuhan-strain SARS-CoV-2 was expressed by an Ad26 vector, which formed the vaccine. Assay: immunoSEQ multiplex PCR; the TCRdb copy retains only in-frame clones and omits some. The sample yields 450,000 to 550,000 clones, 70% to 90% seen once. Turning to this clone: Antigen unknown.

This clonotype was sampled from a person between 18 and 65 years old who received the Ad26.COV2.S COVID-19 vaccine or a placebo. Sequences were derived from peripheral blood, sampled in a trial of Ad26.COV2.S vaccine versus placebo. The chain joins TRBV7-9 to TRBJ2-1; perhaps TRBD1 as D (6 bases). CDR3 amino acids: CASTGTHNEQFF. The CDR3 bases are TGTGCCAGCACGGGGACACACAATGAGCAGTTCTTC.